Presented here are 32 T cell receptor beta chains from one specimen sequenced in a study of T cells after posttransplantation cyclophosphamide (dated by TCRdb to about 2016). Library preparation used the immunoSEQ multiplex PCR assay. As stored in TCRdb, this immuneACCESS dataset retains in-frame rearrangements with V and J assigned. A fraction of the clones does not appear; measured against another copy, unresolved V genes explain less than half of the discrepancy, and the remainder lacks a known reason. This sample holds approximately 41,000 clones in total, without any singletons. Roughly 2.5% of the sample goes to the ten largest clones. Specimen: PBMCs. The receptors here all came from a man aged 45-60 years in good health, CMV-negative, and a related stem cell transplant donor.

This clone appeared many times. The chain carries TRBV9 and TRBJ1-1; TRBD1 is a possible D gene (5 bases). CDR3 length: 14 residues. Germline-derived CDR1 and CDR2 are SGDLS and YYNGEE. V was pared by 3 bases and J by 2 bases, with 11 bases between. The CDR3 region has the DNA TGTGCCAGCAGCGAAAAGGGACTAAACACTGAAGCTTTCTTT. Translation gives CASSEKGLNTEAFF.

The genes are TRBV5-4 and TRBJ2-3; 9 bases are a match to TRBD2. CDR1 and CDR2 from the germline V gene are SGHNT and YYREEE (reference sequence). The CDR3 consists of 16 residues. V shed 9 bases and J 2 bases; nucleotides not matched to a gene: 13. The CDR3 is CAIQEAGTSPTDTQYF. In DNA, the CDR3 is TGTGCCATACAGGAAGCCGGGACTAGCCCCACAGATACGCAGTATTTT.

This clone occurred many times. The chain has TRBV7-8 and TRBJ2-1; D is undetermined. Germline V gene data show CDR1 as SGHVS and CDR2 as FQNEAQ. The CDR3 extends over 12 amino acids. V dropped 6 bases and J dropped 3 bases, with 6 bases sitting between them. The CDR3 loop is CASRLRYNEQFF. The CDR3 nucleotides are TGTGCCAGCAGGTTACGCTACAATGAGCAGTTCTTC.

This clone appeared many times. The chain has TRBV19 and TRBJ1-1; TRBD1 is a possible D gene (5 bases). Trimming left V 7 bases short and J 3 bases short, with 15 bases between. Per the germline V gene, CDR1 is LNHDA and CDR2 is SQIVND (reference sequence). This CDR3 has 14 amino acids. DNA for the CDR3: TGTGCCAGTACAGTCGGGGGAGGGGACACTGAAGCTTTCTTT. It codes for CASTVGGGDTEAFF.

This clone was seen repeatedly, ten times or more. V is TRBV5-4 and J is TRBJ1-1; no reliable D call. Germline CDR1 is SGHNT and CDR2 is YYREEE (reference sequence). CDR3 length equals 13 residues. V was pared by 1 base and J by 1 base, with 5 bases between. CDR3 protein: CASSLIQNTEAFF. Written as DNA, the CDR3 is TGTGCCAGCAGCTTGATCCAGAACACTGAAGCTTTCTTT.

The gene calls are TRBV21-1 and TRBJ2-5; TRBD2, the table's D call, lacks a check against the DNA. The DNA end is more similar to TRBJ2-7, so the J call may be wrong. TRBV21-1 is a pseudogene locus. The CDR3 contains 17 residues. The CDR3 loop is CASSTRKVDFPVYEQYF. The CDR3 nucleotides are TGTGCCAGCAGCACAAGAAAAGTGGACTTCCCGGTCTACGAGCAGTACTTC.

This clone was picked up many times. The chain recombines TRBV6-5 with TRBJ2-2; D is uncertain. CDR1 is MNHEY and CDR2 is SVGAGI in the germline V gene. Trimming removed 3 bases at V and 6 bases at J, with 8 bases between. The CDR3 is 13 amino acids. CDR3 in amino acids: CASSYQSPGELFF. CDR3 sequence (DNA): TGTGCCAGCAGTTATCAGTCCCCCGGGGAGCTGTTTTTT.

This clone occurred many times. The V gene is TRBV15, the J gene TRBJ1-3; the match to TRBD1 covers 8 bases. The CDR3 totals 14 residues. J gave up 3 bases and V 3 bases, and 1 base lay outside the gene matches. Germline-derived CDR1 and CDR2 are LNHNV and YYDKDF (reference sequence). CDR3 sequence (DNA): TGTGCCACCAGCAGTGACAGGGGTGGAAACACCATATATTTT. Translation gives CATSSDRGGNTIYF. Full variable domain (rest looked up from reference TRBV15 and TRBJ1-3): DAMVIQNPRYQVTQFGKPVTLSCSQTLNHNVMYWYQQKSSQAPKLLFHYYDKDFNNEADTPDNFQSRRPNTSFCFLDIRSPGLGDTAMYLCATSSDRGGNTIYFGEGSWLTVV.

This clone occurred many times. V usage is TRBV7-6 and J usage is TRBJ1-5; D is uncertain. V shed 5 bases and J shed 2 bases, with 7 bases lying between them. This CDR3 is 13 amino acids long. The V gene's germline CDR1 is SGHVS and CDR2 FNYEAQ. Here the CDR3 DNA reads TGTGCCAGCAGCGGCTTTGGCAATCAGCCCCAGCATTTT. Translating gives CASSGFGNQPQHF.

Ten or more counts support this clone. This chain uses TRBV5-1 with TRBJ2-1; no reliable D call. Germline V CDR1 and CDR2: SGHRS, YFSETQ. V was shortened by 1 base and J by 7 bases, with 6 bases between the two germline ends. The CDR3 runs to 12 residues. CDR3 coding DNA: TGCGCCAGCAGCTTGAACAGTAATGAGCAGTTCTTC. It encodes CASSLNSNEQFF. Using reference TRBV5-1 and TRBJ2-1 for the parts outside the CDR3, the full variable domain is KAGVTQTPRYLIKTRGQQVTLSCSPISGHRSVSWYQQTPGQGLQFLFEYFSETQRNKGNFPGRFSGRQFSNSRSEMNVSTLELGDSALYLCASSLNSNEQFFGPGTRLTVL.

This clone was found many times. V is TRBV9 and J is TRBJ2-1; TRBD2 matches at 8 bases. V lost 10 bases, J lost 7 bases, and 10 bases stayed unmatched. The CDR3 sequence is 13 residues long. In germline, CDR1 is SGDLS, CDR2 YYNGEE. The CDR3 sequence: CAAHPGLENEQFF. CDR3 in DNA: TGTGCCGCTCATCCGGGACTAGAAAATGAGCAGTTCTTC.

There are many counts of this clone. This rearrangement joins TRBV13 to TRBJ1-2; D might be TRBD1 (6 bases). The CDR3 covers 13 residues. The germline V gene has CDR1 PRHDT and CDR2 FYEKMQ (reference sequence). V gave up 5 bases and J gave up 8 bases, with 15 bases separating them. The chain's CDR3 is CASSQQGFGGYTF. CDR3 nucleotide sequence: TGTGCCAGCAGCCAACAGGGTTTTGGCGGCTACACCTTC.

Ten or more counts support this clone. The V and J genes are TRBV30 and TRBJ2-1, with 7 nucleotides matching TRBD2. Germline V gene lookup returns CDR1 GTSNPN and CDR2 SVGIG (reference sequence). Trimming cost V 1 base and J 9 bases; bases outside gene matches: 18. This CDR3 is 17 amino acids long. The CDR3 nucleotides read TGTGCCTGGAGTGCGCCCTATCCGGGGAGGGCTCTCGGTGAGCAGTTCTTC. Encoded protein: CAWSAPYPGRALGEQFF.

This clone was counted ten times or more. The chain carries TRBV10-3 and TRBJ2-7, with TRBD2 as a possible D gene (6 bases). V lost 11 bases, J lost 5 bases, and 19 bases lay in between. The CDR3 totals 13 residues. In germline, CDR1 is ENHRY, CDR2 SYGVKD. CDR3 sequence: CAALGGPRDEQYF. The CDR3 DNA reads as TGTGCCGCCTTGGGGGGACCCCGGGACGAGCAGTACTTC.

This clone was picked up a small number of times. This chain connects TRBV7-2 to TRBJ2-3, with 8 bases aligning to TRBD2. CDR3 length: 14 amino acids. Germline V gene sequence: CDR1 SGHTA, CDR2 FQGNSA. V shed 5 bases, J shed 5 bases, and the junction held 6 bases outside the gene matches. The DNA of the CDR3 is TGTGCCAGCAGCCTAGGACTAGCAGGAGATACGCAGTATTTT. Protein sequence: CASSLGLAGDTQYF.

At least ten counts were recorded for this clone. The chain employs TRBV9 and TRBJ1-3; 11 bases agree with TRBD1. The CDR3 is 19 residues long. Losses at the gene ends were 0 bases for V and 0 bases for J; bases not matched to a gene: 8. The germline V gene encodes CDR1 SGDLS and CDR2 YYNGEE. Here the CDR3 DNA reads TGTGCCAGCAGCGTAGTAGGGACAGGGGGAAGAGGCTCTGGAAACACCATATATTTT. Translated, it gives CASSVVGTGGRGSGNTIYF.

In this sample, this clone turned up many times. The chain combines TRBV29-1 with TRBJ2-3; 7 bases are a match to TRBD2. CDR3 length: 13 amino acids. Germline assignment: CDR1 SQVTM and CDR2 ANQGSEA. V was pared by 8 bases and J by 0 bases, with 5 bases of the junction left unmatched. The CDR3 DNA reads as TGCAGCTTTGGGAGGGATAGCACAGATACGCAGTATTTT. Amino acid sequence: CSFGRDSTDTQYF.

This clone was seen ten or more times. This chain connects TRBV13 to TRBJ2-7; D is possibly TRBD2 (5 bases). CDR1 and CDR2 from the germline V gene are PRHDT and FYEKMQ (reference sequence). Trimming took 4 bases from V and 5 from J, leaving 12 bases between them. The CDR3 sequence is 13 residues long. CDR3 sequence reads: CASSSTGMDEQYF. CDR3 in DNA: TGTGCCAGCAGCTCTACGGGGATGGACGAGCAGTACTTC.

This clone was seen only a few times. The chain recombines TRBV9 with TRBJ2-7, with 8 nucleotides matching TRBD1. CDR3 size: 16 residues. The germline CDR1 and CDR2 sequences are SGDLS and YYNGEE. V lost 3 bases to trimming and J lost 2 bases; unmatched junction nucleotides: 10. CDR3 sequence: CASSANAGTGAYEQYF. CDR3 nucleotide sequence: TGTGCCAGCAGCGCGAATGCTGGGACAGGAGCCTACGAGCAGTACTTC.

This clone was seen repeatedly, ten times or more. V usage is TRBV28 and J usage is TRBJ1-3; D gene unclear. V lost 5 bases, J lost 4 bases, and 12 bases lay in between. The CDR3 has 14 residues. The V gene's germline CDR1 is MDHEN and CDR2 SYDVKM. The CDR3 DNA sequence: TGTGCCAGCAGTCCAGTCGGGAGCGGAAACACCATATATTTT. Protein: CASSPVGSGNTIYF.

This clone came up many times. This chain connects TRBV7-2 to TRBJ1-2; a possible D gene is TRBD1 (6 bases). CDR3 length equals 17 residues. Trimming stripped 1 base from V and 0 bases from J, with 15 bases between. From germline, CDR1 is SGHTA and CDR2 FQGNSA. The CDR3: CASSLVVIGGANYGYTF. The CDR3 DNA is TGTGCCAGCAGCTTAGTCGTCATAGGGGGAGCTAACTATGGCTACACCTTC.

This clone was detected many times. J is TRBJ2-7 and V is TRBV7-2; 7 bases are a match to TRBD1. CDR3 length equals 13 residues. The germline V gene has CDR1 SGHTA and CDR2 FQGNSA. J gave up 5 bases and V 6 bases, and 7 bases lay outside the gene matches. The CDR3 reads CASRFTGANEQYF. The CDR3 DNA reads TGTGCCAGCAGATTTACAGGGGCCAACGAGCAGTACTTC.

This clone was seen many times. V usage is TRBV11-3 and J usage is TRBJ2-1, with D possibly matching TRBD2 (5 bases). V lost 1 base to trimming and J lost 4 bases, with 8 bases between them. The CDR3 contains 14 residues. Germline V gives CDR1 SGHNT, CDR2 YENEEA. CDR3 region: CASSLAAAYNEQFF. CDR3 DNA sequence: TGTGCCAGCAGCTTAGCAGCGGCGTACAATGAGCAGTTCTTC.

This clone has at least ten counts. This chain uses TRBV4-1 with TRBJ2-2, with 7 bases matching TRBD1. V gave up 3 bases and J gave up 5 bases; unmatched junction bases: 12. Germline CDR1 MGHRA, CDR2 YSYEKL. The CDR3 consists of 17 residues. CDR3 sequence (DNA): TGCGCCAGCAGCCACCGAGAGTGGACAGGTCCAACCGGGGAGCTGTTTTTT. Residues: CASSHREWTGPTGELFF.

The rearrangement links TRBV6-1 to TRBJ2-5; D gene unclear. The last part of the DNA fits TRBJ2-7 better; the J call may be wrong. This CDR3 comprises 13 residues. From germline, CDR1 is MNHNS and CDR2 SASEGT. CDR3 residues: CASRKSGMSEQYF. As DNA, the CDR3 is TGTGCCAGCAGGAAGAGTGGAATGAGCGAGCAGTACTTC.

This clone has a count of ten or more. The V call is TRBV12-5, the J call TRBJ2-7; 11 nucleotides agree with TRBD2. Losses at the gene ends were 4 bases for V and 2 bases for J; bases not matched to a gene: 4. Germline V gene sequence: CDR1 LGHNT, CDR2 FRNRAP. The CDR3 sequence is 15 residues long. CDR3: CASGSGTSGTYEQYF. The CDR3 DNA reads TGTGCTAGTGGTTCCGGGACTAGCGGCACCTACGAGCAGTACTTC.

This clone was picked up many times. This chain uses TRBV2 with TRBJ2-3; 7 bases align to TRBD2. CDR3 length: 15 residues. The germline CDR1 and CDR2 sequences are SNHLY and FYNNEI. V trimming: 6 bases; J trimming: 0 bases; junction bases outside the gene matches: 6. CDR3 DNA: TGTGCCAGCAGGGGGACTACCGAAAGCACAGATACGCAGTATTTT. Translation: CASRGTTESTDTQYF.

The sample holds many counts of this clone. V is TRBV19 and J is TRBJ1-4; TRBD1 agrees at 10 bases. V lost 3 bases, J lost 8 bases, and 6 bases stayed unmatched. Germline-derived CDR1 and CDR2 are LNHDA and SQIVND (reference sequence). The length of the CDR3 is 15 residues. The CDR3 sequence is CASSMAGTGEEKLFF. The CDR3 bases are TGTGCCAGTAGTATGGCCGGGACAGGGGAGGAAAAACTGTTTTTT.

The gene calls are TRBV19 and TRBJ2-1, with a weak D call TRBD2 (6 bases). Germline values: CDR1 LNHDA, CDR2 SQIVND (reference sequence). Trimming pared 3 bases from V and 4 bases from J, leaving 10 bases between. The CDR3 length is 14 residues. CDR3 sequence (DNA): TGTGCCAGTAGTATTTGGGACTCTTACAATGAGCAGTTCTTC. This codes for CASSIWDSYNEQFF.

The sample holds many counts of this clone. The rearrangement joins TRBV6-4 to TRBJ2-3; maybe TRBD2 (7 bases). This CDR3 contains 14 residues. Trimming removed 2 bases at V and 2 bases at J, with 8 bases between. From germline, CDR1 is MRHNA and CDR2 SNTAGT. As DNA, the CDR3 is TGTGCCAGCAGTGACGGGGGGGCCACAGATACGCAGTATTTT. This gives the protein CASSDGGATDTQYF.

This clone was seen ten or more times. Its ends do not fully match the called genes, so a read error is possible. This sequence joins TRBV7-7 and TRBJ2-2; possible D gene TRBD1, 5 bases. The CDR3 has 20 residues. In germline, CDR1 is SSHAT, CDR2 FNYEAQ (reference sequence). The CDR3 protein is CASSLGASMLRETNTGELFF. In DNA form, the CDR3 reads TGTGCTAGCAGCTTAGGGGCCAGCATGCTCCGCGAAACGAACACCGGGGAGCTGTTTTTT.

This clone has a count of ten or more. The chain carries TRBV7-9 and TRBJ1-1, with D maybe TRBD1 (6 bases). Germline CDR1 and CDR2: SEHNR and FQNEAQ (reference sequence). The length of the CDR3 is 14 residues. Trimming took 3 bases from V and 2 from J, leaving 10 bases between them. The CDR3 DNA reads as TGTGCCAGCAGCTTTTCCGGGACAAACACTGAAGCTTTCTTT. This translates into CASSFSGTNTEAFF.